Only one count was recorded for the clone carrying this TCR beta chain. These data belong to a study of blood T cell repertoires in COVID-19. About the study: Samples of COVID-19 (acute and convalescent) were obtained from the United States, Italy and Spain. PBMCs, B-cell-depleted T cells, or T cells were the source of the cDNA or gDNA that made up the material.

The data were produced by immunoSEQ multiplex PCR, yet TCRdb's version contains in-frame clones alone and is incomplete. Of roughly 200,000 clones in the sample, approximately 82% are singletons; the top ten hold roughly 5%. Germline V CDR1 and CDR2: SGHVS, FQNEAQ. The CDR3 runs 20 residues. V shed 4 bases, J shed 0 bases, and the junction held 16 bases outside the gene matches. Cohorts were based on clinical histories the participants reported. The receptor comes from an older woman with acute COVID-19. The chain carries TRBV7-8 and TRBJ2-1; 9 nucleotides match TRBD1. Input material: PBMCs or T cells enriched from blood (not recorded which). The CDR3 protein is CASSSSTGTGIPSSYNEQFF. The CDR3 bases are TGTGCCAGCAGCTCATCAACCGGGACAGGGATTCCGAGCTCCTACAATGAGCAGTTCTTC. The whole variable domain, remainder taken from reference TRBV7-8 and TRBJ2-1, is GAGVSQSPRYKVAKRGQDVALRCDPISGHVSLFWYQQALGQGPEFLTYFQNEAQLDKSGLPSDRFFAERPEGSVSTLKIQRTQQEDSAVYLCASSSSTGTGIPSSYNEQFFGPGTRLTVL.